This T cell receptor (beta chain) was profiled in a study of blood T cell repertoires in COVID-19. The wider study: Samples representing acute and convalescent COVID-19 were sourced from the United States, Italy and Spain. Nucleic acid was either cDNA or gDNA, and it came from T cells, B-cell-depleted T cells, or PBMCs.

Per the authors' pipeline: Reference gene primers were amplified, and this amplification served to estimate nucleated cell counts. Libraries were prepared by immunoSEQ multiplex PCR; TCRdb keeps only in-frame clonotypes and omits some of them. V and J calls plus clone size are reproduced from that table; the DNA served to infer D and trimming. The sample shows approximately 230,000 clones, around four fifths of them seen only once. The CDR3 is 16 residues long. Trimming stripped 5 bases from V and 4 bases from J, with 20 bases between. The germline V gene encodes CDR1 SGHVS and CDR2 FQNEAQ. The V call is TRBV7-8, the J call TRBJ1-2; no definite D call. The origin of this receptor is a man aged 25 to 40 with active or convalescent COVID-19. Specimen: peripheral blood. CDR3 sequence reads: CASSPRAPGSTYGYTF. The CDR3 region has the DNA TGTGCCAGCAGCCCCCGGGCCCCGGGGAGTACCTATGGCTACACCTTC.